These 2 T cell receptor beta chains were all obtained from the same sample, sequenced in a study of cytomegalovirus exposure and HLA in healthy donors. Vbeta (60) and Jbeta (13) primers were used in the PCR. Profiled with immunoSEQ multiplex PCR; TCRdb holds only in-frame clones, not every one. This table holds approximately 200,000 clones, about four fifths found once. The sequenced material came from PBMCs. The receptors here all came from a girl aged 10 to 17 in good health and CMV-seropositive.

The J gene is TRBJ1-4, the V gene TRBV30, with D uncertain. The CDR3 runs 15 residues. Looked up from germline, CDR1 is GTSNPN and CDR2 is SVGIG (reference sequence). Trimming shortened V by 4 bases and J by 0 bases, and 12 bases separated the two germline ends. DNA of the CDR3: TGTGCCTGGACCGACGGAGGGTCAACTAATGAAAAACTGTTTTTT. Translated: CAWTDGGSTNEKLFF.

This CDR3 is CASSVDSSNQPQHF. CDR3 nucleotide sequence: TGTGCCAGCAGCGTAGACTCTAGCAATCAGCCCCAGCATTTT. V usage is TRBV9 and J usage is TRBJ1-5; the D is unclear. CDR1 is SGDLS and CDR2 is YYNGEE in the germline V gene. V lost 0 bases to trimming and J lost 0 bases, with 4 bases between them. The CDR3 loop spans 14 amino acids.